These 18 T cell receptor beta chains came from one sample sequenced in a study of long-term antiretroviral therapy in people with HIV. immunoSEQ v3.0 was run at survey level. Assay: immunoSEQ multiplex PCR; the TCRdb copy retains only in-frame clones and omits some. The sample includes roughly 30,000 clones, around four fifths seen only once; the top ten take roughly a tenth. The source was unsorted PBMCs, collected about 2.7 years after starting antiretroviral therapy. Receptors originate from a man aged 30-40 years with HIV.

This clone is a singleton in its sample. This rearrangement joins TRBV5-4 to TRBJ1-5; D call uncertain. The CDR3 loop spans 14 amino acids. V was shortened by 0 bases and J by 2 bases, with 6 bases between the two germline ends. In germline, CDR1 is SGHNT, CDR2 YYREEE (reference sequence). The CDR3 loop is CASSLDPGNQPQHF. The CDR3 bases are TGTGCCAGCAGCTTGGATCCCGGCAATCAGCCCCAGCATTTT.

The chain combines TRBV7-6 with TRBJ2-3; 11 bases align to TRBD1. Germline V gene sequence: CDR1 SGHVS, CDR2 FNYEAQ. This CDR3 region has 15 residues. With 10 bases clipped from V and 5 bases from J, the junction kept 11 bases outside the gene matches. The CDR3 sequence is CATSDRGLSGDTQYF. The CDR3 nucleotides are TGTGCCACCTCGGACAGGGGGCTAAGTGGAGATACGCAGTATTTT.

The V and J genes are TRBV6-6 and TRBJ2-1, with D possibly matching TRBD2 (6 bases). Germline CDR1 MNHNY, CDR2 SVGAGI (reference sequence). This CDR3 is built from 13 residues. V was cut by 6 bases and J by 3 bases, with 9 bases left in between. CDR3 sequence: CASRGRGYNEQFF. CDR3 bases: TGTGCCAGCAGGGGGCGGGGCTACAATGAGCAGTTCTTC.

This clone was counted only a few times. The chain joins TRBV7-9 to TRBJ1-3, with D unresolved. The germline V and J ends were trimmed by 4 bases and 9 bases, with 10 bases remaining between them. Germline V CDR1 and CDR2: SEHNR, FQNEAQ (reference sequence). CDR3 length: 12 residues. CDR3 DNA sequence: TGTGCCAGCAGCTCTAGTGTCGGCACCATATATTTT. It encodes CASSSSVGTIYF. Drawing the rest from reference TRBV7-9 and TRBJ1-3, the complete variable domain is DTGVSQNPRHKITKRGQNVTFRCDPISEHNRLYWYRQTLGQGPEFLTYFQNEAQLEKSRLLSDRFSAERPKGSFSTLEIQRTEQGDSAMYLCASSSSVGTIYFGEGSWLTVV.

The V and J genes are TRBV25-1 and TRBJ2-7; D not resolved. Trimming stripped 7 bases from V and 0 bases from J, with 19 bases between. CDR1 is MGHDK and CDR2 is SYGVNS in the germline V gene. This CDR3 has 16 amino acids. CDR3 DNA sequence: TGTGCCAGCAAACCAGCCGGTAGAGGTTCCTCCTACGAGCAGTACTTC. The encoded protein is CASKPAGRGSSYEQYF.

This clone was picked up one time. The chain's CDR3 is CASTKINTGELFF. The CDR3 DNA sequence: TGTGCCAGCACTAAGATTAACACCGGGGAGCTGTTTTTT. The gene calls are TRBV6-6 and TRBJ2-2; D gene unclear. Germline lookup yields CDR1 MNHNY and CDR2 SVGAGI (reference sequence). The CDR3 is 13 amino acids. Trimming pared 7 bases from V and 2 bases from J, leaving 8 bases between.

The chain is built from TRBV6-6 and TRBJ2-1, with 9 bases matching TRBD1. This CDR3 contains 14 residues. V gave up 6 bases and J gave up 7 bases; unmatched junction bases: 7. Germline lookup yields CDR1 MNHNY and CDR2 SVGAGI (reference sequence). The CDR3 loop reads CASSVTGGGNEQFF. In DNA form, the CDR3 reads TGTGCCAGCAGCGTGACAGGGGGAGGGAATGAGCAGTTCTTC.

This clone was seen once. The J gene is TRBJ2-2, the V gene TRBV5-5, with 12 bases fitting TRBD2. V dropped 2 bases and J dropped 7; count of bases not matched to a gene: 3. This CDR3 region has 15 residues. Looked up from germline, CDR1 is SGHKS and CDR2 is YYEKEE (reference sequence). The CDR3 reads CASSFLLAGGGELFF. The CDR3 nucleotides are TGTGCCAGCAGCTTTTTACTAGCGGGGGGCGGGGAGCTGTTTTTT.

This clone is medium-sized by share. The gene calls are TRBV6-5 and TRBJ2-7; possible D gene TRBD1, 6 bases. The CDR3 extends over 12 amino acids. Trimming took off 8 bases at V and 6 bases at J, with 14 bases between the two ends. Germline CDR1 reads MNHEY; CDR2 reads SVGAGI. The CDR3 DNA is TGTGCCAGCTCCCCAGGGGCGAGCGAGCAGTACTTC. It codes for CASSPGASEQYF.

J is TRBJ1-3 and V is TRBV2; possibly TRBD1 for D (5 bases). Germline V gene sequence: CDR1 SNHLY, CDR2 FYNNEI. CDR3 length equals 15 residues. With 4 bases removed from V and 2 bases from J, the gap between germline ends came to 12 bases. The CDR3 nucleotides read TGTGCCAGCAGTGGCCCTGGGACTCCTGGAAACACCATATATTTT. It encodes CASSGPGTPGNTIYF.

The chain uses TRBV5-4 and TRBJ2-1; 9 bases match TRBD1. Germline lookup yields CDR1 SGHNT and CDR2 YYREEE (reference sequence). The CDR3 runs 16 residues. The J segment lost 3 bases and the V segment lost 5 bases, leaving 9 bases of the junction unmatched. CDR3 DNA: TGTGCCAGCAGAGTCGGAGGGACAGGGATCTACAATGAGCAGTTCTTC. This encodes CASRVGGTGIYNEQFF.

V is TRBV7-9 and J is TRBJ2-3; TRBD2 aligns across 10 bases. From germline, CDR1 is SEHNR and CDR2 FQNEAQ (reference sequence). Trimming took 3 bases from V and 4 from J; bases not matched to a gene: 13. The CDR3 runs 18 residues. This CDR3 reads CASSFSLAGARQSDTQYF. CDR3 bases: TGTGCCAGCAGCTTTAGTCTAGCGGGGGCCCGCCAGTCAGATACGCAGTATTTT.

The J gene is TRBJ2-3, the V gene TRBV27, with D uncertain. V was clipped by 6 bases and J by 5 bases, with 6 bases between them. The CDR3 has 11 amino acids. CDR1 is MNHEY and CDR2 is SMNVEV in the germline V gene (reference sequence). This CDR3 reads CASRARDTQYF. The CDR3 DNA reads as TGTGCCAGCAGGGCCAGAGATACGCAGTATTTT.

This clone was seen only once. The chain uses TRBV5-6 and TRBJ1-6; unclear D gene. V shed 0 bases and J shed 6 bases, with 7 bases lying between them. This CDR3 contains 14 residues. CDR1 and CDR2 (germline): SGHDT, YYEEEE. The DNA for the CDR3 is TGTGCCAGCAGCTTGGCCGGCACTAATTCACCCCTCCACTTT. Residues: CASSLAGTNSPLHF.

The rearrangement links TRBV28 to TRBJ2-1; TRBD1 might be the D (6 bases). Germline CDR1 reads MDHEN; CDR2 reads SYDVKM. The CDR3 contains 13 residues. V lost 6 bases and J 12 bases, leaving 18 bases between the germline ends. The CDR3 DNA is TGTGCCAGCAGACACAGGGATCTCTTTTGGCAGTTCTTC. Translation gives CASRHRDLFWQFF.

J is TRBJ2-7 and V is TRBV6-5; D remains ambiguous. CDR1 is MNHEY and CDR2 is SVGAGI in the germline V gene. The CDR3 spans 11 residues. Between the trimmed V and J ends, which lost 6 bases and 7 bases, there was a span of 10 bases. This chain's CDR3 is CASRDLGEQYF. The DNA of the CDR3 is TGTGCCAGCAGGGACCTCGGGGAGCAGTACTTC.

This sequence joins TRBV2 and TRBJ1-1; D gene unclear. Germline V gene lookup returns CDR1 SNHLY and CDR2 FYNNEI. There are 11 residues in the CDR3. V lost 3 bases to trimming and J lost 11 bases, with 10 bases between them. This chain's CDR3 is CASSDVRRAFF. The CDR3 bases are TGTGCCAGCAGTGATGTCCGGCGGGCTTTCTTT. Variable domain in full (rest from reference TRBV2 and TRBJ1-1): EPEVTQTPSHQVTQMGQEVILRCVPISNHLYFYWYRQILGQKVEFLVSFYNNEISEKSEIFDDQFSVERPDGSNFTLKIRSTKLEDSAMYFCASSDVRRAFFGQGTRLTVV.

The V call is TRBV28, the J call TRBJ1-2; 7 bases map to TRBD1. Germline assignment: CDR1 MDHEN and CDR2 SYDVKM. V dropped 4 bases and J dropped 2; count of bases not matched to a gene: 4. The CDR3 has 14 amino acids. The DNA for the CDR3 is TGTGCCAGCAGTTCCTCGGACAGGAACTATGGCTACACCTTC. It codes for CASSSSDRNYGYTF.